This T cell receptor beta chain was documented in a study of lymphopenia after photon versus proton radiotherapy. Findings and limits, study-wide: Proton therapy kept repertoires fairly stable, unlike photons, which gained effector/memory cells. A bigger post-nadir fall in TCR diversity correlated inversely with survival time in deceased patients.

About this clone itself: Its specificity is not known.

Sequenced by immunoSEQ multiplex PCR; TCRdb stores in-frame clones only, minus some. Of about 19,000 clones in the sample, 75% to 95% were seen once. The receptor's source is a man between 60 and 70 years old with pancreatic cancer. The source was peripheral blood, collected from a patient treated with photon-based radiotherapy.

Written as DNA, the CDR3 is TGTGCAAGTCGCTTAGCTCCGCCTCTATTGAAAGAGACCCAGTACTTC. It specifies CASRLAPPLLKETQYF. The rearrangement uses TRBV12-2 and TRBJ2-5; the table names TRBD2, a call not compared with the DNA. TRBV12-2 is assigned pseudogene status. The CDR3 covers 16 residues.